The 25 T cell receptor beta chains below were found in one sample sequenced in a study of T cell changes during pregnancy in multiple sclerosis. Only in-frame clones appear in the TCRdb table, and some are missing; sequencing was by immunoSEQ multiplex PCR. The table shows 85,000 to 100,000 clones, with approximately 89% occurring only once. The source material was peripheral blood, sampled before pregnancy. The receptor set was obtained from a female donor with multiple sclerosis, enrolled in a pregnancy study.

The V gene is TRBV5-1, the J gene TRBJ2-6; 8 nucleotides line up with TRBD1. J gave up 2 bases and V 1 base, and 5 bases lay outside the gene matches. Germline values: CDR1 SGHRS, CDR2 YFSETQ. This CDR3 region has 17 residues. DNA for the CDR3: TGCGCCAGCAGCTTGTTCTTACAGGGGGCTGGGGCCAACGTCCTGACTTTC. It encodes CASSLFLQGAGANVLTF.

The rearrangement links TRBV7-9 to TRBJ2-3, with unresolved D. CDR1 and CDR2 (germline): SEHNR, FQNEAQ (reference sequence). The germline V and J ends were trimmed by 3 bases and 5 bases, with 9 bases remaining between them. The CDR3 covers 13 residues. The CDR3: CASSFLRRDTQYF. In DNA, the CDR3 is TGTGCCAGCAGCTTTTTGAGGAGAGATACGCAGTATTTT.

The gene calls are TRBV4-3 and TRBJ2-7; 8 bases are a match to TRBD1. From germline, CDR1 is LGHNA and CDR2 YSLEER. V lost 1 base to trimming and J lost 0 bases; unmatched junction nucleotides: 2. The CDR3 contains 15 residues. CDR3: CASSQGTGSSYEQYF. The CDR3 DNA sequence: TGCGCCAGCAGCCAAGGGACAGGGTCCTCCTACGAGCAGTACTTC.

The chain has TRBV7-2 and TRBJ1-5; TRBD1 might be the D (5 bases). V shed 5 bases and J shed 7 bases, with 18 bases lying between them. This CDR3 spans 15 amino acids. CDR1 is SGHTA and CDR2 is FQGNSA in the germline V gene. The CDR3 protein is CASSLGGGSSQPQHF. CDR3 coding DNA: TGTGCCAGCAGCCTCGGGGGGGGGTCGAGCCAGCCCCAGCATTTT.

In its sample, this clone was seen a few times. This chain joins TRBV7-2 and TRBJ1-6; a weak D match, TRBD1 (6 bases). Trimming took 3 bases from V and 8 from J, leaving 8 bases between them. The CDR3 sequence is 13 residues long. CDR1 is SGHTA, CDR2 FQGNSA, per germline. The CDR3 sequence is CASSFYRDSPLHF. The CDR3 DNA sequence: TGTGCCAGCAGCTTCTACAGGGATTCACCCCTCCACTTT.

The chain joins TRBV5-1 to TRBJ2-3; D possibly corresponds to TRBD2 (6 bases). Germline V CDR1 and CDR2: SGHRS, YFSETQ. CDR3 length: 14 amino acids. V lost 0 bases to trimming and J lost 6 bases, with 11 bases between them. DNA for the CDR3: TGCGCCAGCAGCTTGGAGGCAGGAGGGGATACGCAGTATTTT. Amino acid sequence: CASSLEAGGDTQYF.

The V gene is TRBV14, the J gene TRBJ2-1; weak D call: TRBD2 (5 bases). Germline CDR1 SGHDN, CDR2 FVKESK. The CDR3 is made up of 14 amino acids. Deletions cut 1 base from V and 6 bases from J, with 10 bases between. The CDR3 nucleotides are TGTGCCAGCAGCCAAGGATTAGCGAGCAATGAGCAGTTCTTC. Its protein is CASSQGLASNEQFF.

The V and J genes are TRBV4-3 and TRBJ1-2; 10 bases are shared with TRBD1. Trimming took 1 base from V and 6 from J; bases not matched to a gene: 11. Germline V gives CDR1 LGHNA, CDR2 YSLEER. CDR3 length: 17 amino acids. CDR3 amino acids: CASSQAWGGQGYHGYTF. The CDR3 DNA reads TGCGCCAGCAGCCAAGCCTGGGGGGGACAGGGGTATCATGGCTACACCTTC.

This clone was detected only a few times. This sequence joins TRBV25-1 and TRBJ1-1, with 9 bases matching TRBD1. The CDR3 is 15 amino acids. J lost 1 base, V lost 1 base, and 1 base had no gene match. The V gene's germline CDR1 is MGHDK and CDR2 SYGVNS. CDR3 sequence reads: CASSEWGQGNTEAFF. CDR3 sequence (DNA): TGTGCCAGCAGTGAATGGGGACAGGGGAACACTGAAGCTTTCTTT.

This CDR3 reads CASSDEPRGRYEQYF. In nucleotides, the CDR3 is TGTGCCAGTAGTGACGAACCCCGGGGGAGATACGAGCAGTACTTC. The J gene is TRBJ2-7, the V gene TRBV19; tentative D call: TRBD2 (6 bases). With 5 bases removed from V and 4 bases from J, the gap between germline ends came to 18 bases. Looked up from germline, CDR1 is LNHDA and CDR2 is SQIVND (reference sequence). There are 15 residues in the CDR3.

The rearrangement uses TRBV5-1 and TRBJ2-3, with 7 bases matching TRBD2. The V segment lost 0 bases and the J segment 3 bases; nucleotides outside the gene matches: 1. The CDR3 is made up of 14 amino acids. Germline V lookup: CDR1 SGHRS, CDR2 YFSETQ. Here the CDR3 DNA reads TGCGCCAGCAGCTTGGCTAGCGGAACAGATACGCAGTATTTT. Residues: CASSLASGTDTQYF. The complete variable domain, with remaining parts taken from reference TRBV5-1 and TRBJ2-3, reads KAGVTQTPRYLIKTRGQQVTLSCSPISGHRSVSWYQQTPGQGLQFLFEYFSETQRNKGNFPGRFSGRQFSNSRSEMNVSTLELGDSALYLCASSLASGTDTQYFGPGTRLTVL.

The chain has TRBV5-1 and TRBJ1-2, with TRBD1 matching over 7 bases. The V and J ends lost 5 bases and 3 bases, in that order; junction bases with no gene match: 4. CDR1 SGHRS and CDR2 YFSETQ come from the germline V gene. The CDR3 loop spans 13 amino acids. DNA for the CDR3: TGCGCCAGCAGTTATGGGACAGACTATGGCTACACCTTC. The encoded protein is CASSYGTDYGYTF.

The rearrangement uses TRBV7-6 and TRBJ1-1; a weak D match, TRBD1 (6 bases). This CDR3 comprises 17 residues. Trimming took 0 bases from V and 5 from J, leaving 19 bases between them. In germline, CDR1 is SGHVS, CDR2 FNYEAQ. CDR3 nucleotide sequence: TGTGCCAGCAGCTTAGCCCTACTCTCCAGGGGAGGGACTGAAGCTTTCTTT. Its translation: CASSLALLSRGGTEAFF.

The chain links TRBV27 to TRBJ1-3; TRBD1 might be the D (6 bases). Germline assignment: CDR1 MNHEY and CDR2 SMNVEV (reference sequence). The CDR3 covers 15 residues. Trimming shortened V by 9 bases and J by 5 bases, and 20 bases separated the two germline ends. CDR3 residues: CARMTGPGPRNTIYF. The CDR3 DNA reads TGTGCCAGAATGACAGGCCCCGGGCCTAGAAACACCATATATTTT.

This clone was seen a few times. The chain links TRBV4-2 to TRBJ1-2, with TRBD1 as a possible D gene (6 bases). From germline, CDR1 is LGHNA and CDR2 YNFKEQ. This CDR3 comprises 13 residues. V shed 2 bases and J shed 8 bases, with 12 bases lying between them. The CDR3 DNA sequence: TGTGCCAGCAGCCAACCAGGGGACCGGGGCTACACCTTC. Its translation is CASSQPGDRGYTF.

The chain recombines TRBV5-1 with TRBJ2-7; D unclear. The CDR3 length is 13 residues. Trimming removed 1 base from V and 7 bases from J, with 12 bases in between. Germline V gives CDR1 SGHRS, CDR2 YFSETQ. As DNA, the CDR3 is TGCGCCAGCAGCTTGCGCTGGGCTCGGGAGCAGTACTTC. Its protein product is CASSLRWAREQYF.

The chain couples TRBV15 to TRBJ1-3, with a possible D match to TRBD1 (6 bases). Germline values: CDR1 LNHNV, CDR2 YYDKDF (reference sequence). The CDR3 sequence is 14 residues long. V shed 3 bases and J shed 9 bases, with 15 bases lying between them. In nucleotides, the CDR3 is TGTGCCACCAGCAGTACGAAGGGGGTCCCCACCATATATTTT. As protein: CATSSTKGVPTIYF.

The CDR3 spells CASIRSSYNSPLHF. The CDR3 DNA reads as TGTGCCAGCATCCGGAGCTCCTATAATTCACCCCTCCACTTT. The chain recombines TRBV28 with TRBJ1-6; D not certain. CDR1 is MDHEN and CDR2 is SYDVKM in the germline V gene. V lost 7 bases to trimming and J lost 0 bases, with 7 bases between them. CDR3 length equals 14 residues.

This chain joins TRBV4-1 and TRBJ1-1; D is possibly TRBD1 (5 bases). The CDR3 runs 13 residues. CDR1 is MGHRA, CDR2 YSYEKL, per germline. The V and J ends lost 6 bases and 5 bases respectively, with 13 bases between them. Here the CDR3 DNA reads TGCGCCAGCAGTCCCCATGGGGGGACTGAAGCTTTCTTT. The encoded protein is CASSPHGGTEAFF.

The gene calls are TRBV30 and TRBJ2-7; 12 bases fit TRBD1. This CDR3 spans 13 amino acids. Germline CDR1 reads GTSNPN; CDR2 reads SVGIG (reference sequence). Trimming took 8 bases from V and 6 from J; bases not matched to a gene: 8. In DNA, the CDR3 is TGTGCCCGCTCCGGGACAGGGGGCTCCGAGCAGTACTTC. Translated: CARSGTGGSEQYF.

The V and J genes are TRBV2 and TRBJ1-4; D uncertain. This CDR3 contains 16 residues. The V and J ends lost 0 bases and 3 bases respectively, with 11 bases between them. Looked up from germline, CDR1 is SNHLY and CDR2 is FYNNEI. Here the CDR3 DNA reads TGTGCCAGCAGTGAAGCGAGGGTCTGGGCTAATGAAAAACTGTTTTTT. Translated: CASSEARVWANEKLFF.

The rearrangement uses TRBV9 and TRBJ2-3; D not certain. Trimming stripped 4 bases from V and 3 bases from J, with 9 bases between. The CDR3 length is 13 residues. Germline-derived CDR1 and CDR2 are SGDLS and YYNGEE. The CDR3 DNA reads TGTGCCAGCAGCCCCCCCCTAACAGATACGCAGTATTTT. Amino acids: CASSPPLTDTQYF.

As DNA, the CDR3 is TGTGCCAGCAGCCCCAGGACTCAAGGTTCCGAAAAACTGTTTTTT. Encoded protein: CASSPRTQGSEKLFF. This chain connects TRBV6-5 to TRBJ1-4; D is uncertain. The CDR3 sequence is 15 residues long. The V end was cut by 6 bases, the J end by 8 bases, with 19 bases between. The germline V gene encodes CDR1 MNHEY and CDR2 SVGAGI.

The rearrangement uses TRBV7-6 and TRBJ1-1, with D perhaps TRBD1 (6 bases). This CDR3 contains 13 residues. Trimming took off 2 bases at V and 4 bases at J, with 8 bases between the two ends. Germline V gene sequence: CDR1 SGHVS, CDR2 FNYEAQ. CDR3: CASSLQGPTEAFF. The CDR3 bases are TGTGCCAGCAGCTTACAGGGGCCCACTGAAGCTTTCTTT.

The J gene is TRBJ2-2, the V gene TRBV11-2; 11 bases fit TRBD2. V shed 2 bases, J shed 5 bases, and the junction held 4 bases outside the gene matches. CDR1 is SGHAT, CDR2 FQNNGV, per germline. There are 16 residues in the CDR3. The CDR3 DNA sequence: TGTGCCAGCAGCTTATTAGCGGGGGGGCGGACCGGGGAGCTGTTTTTT. Translated: CASSLLAGGRTGELFF. Complete variable domain (other parts from reference TRBV11-2 and TRBJ2-2): EAGVAQSPRYKIIEKRQSVAFWCNPISGHATLYWYQQILGQGPKLLIQFQNNGVVDDSQLPKDRFSAERLKGVDSTLKIQPAKLEDSAVYLCASSLLAGGRTGELFFGEGSRLTVL.